This entry lists 30 T cell receptor beta chains sequenced from one sample in a study of blood T cell repertoires in COVID-19. The assay was immunoSEQ multiplex PCR, and TCRdb's table has in-frame clones only and misses some. The sample contains almost 350,000 clones, more than 70% of which appear only once. Sample: peripheral blood. These receptors came from a woman aged 55-69 years with COVID-19, enrolled during active disease.

V is TRBV2 and J is TRBJ1-4, with 7 bases identical to TRBD1. CDR3 length equals 14 residues. CDR1 and CDR2 (germline): SNHLY, FYNNEI. Trimming removed 6 bases from V and 4 bases from J; junction bases left unmatched: 5. CDR3 in amino acids: CASRVQGINEKLFF. As DNA, the CDR3 is TGTGCCAGCAGGGTACAGGGGATTAATGAAAAACTGTTTTTT.

The chain is built from TRBV4-2 and TRBJ1-2; D perhaps matches TRBD1 (6 bases). From germline, CDR1 is LGHNA and CDR2 YNFKEQ. V shed 0 bases and J shed 4 bases, with 12 bases lying between them. This CDR3 has 15 amino acids. The CDR3 sequence: CASSQDLTGSYGYTF. The CDR3 coding sequence is TGTGCCAGCAGCCAAGATTTGACAGGATCCTATGGCTACACCTTC.

This clone was observed a few times. The chain links TRBV5-1 to TRBJ1-2; D is possibly TRBD1 (6 bases). Trimming shortened V by 4 bases and J by 5 bases, and 9 bases separated the two germline ends. The CDR3 contains 12 residues. CDR1 and CDR2 from the germline V gene are SGHRS and YFSETQ. The CDR3 is CASSETGYGYTF. DNA for the CDR3: TGCGCCAGCAGCGAAACAGGGTATGGCTACACCTTC.

The CDR3 DNA follows: TGTGCCAGCAGGATAACAGGTAGATACGGCTACACCTTC. Its protein product is CASRITGRYGYTF. This chain connects TRBV6-5 to TRBJ1-2, with D perhaps TRBD1 (5 bases). The CDR3 sequence is 13 residues long. Trimming took 6 bases from V and 8 from J, leaving 16 bases between them. Germline V gives CDR1 MNHEY, CDR2 SVGAGI.

The V call is TRBV29-1, the J call TRBJ2-3, with D tentatively TRBD2 (6 bases). V was trimmed by 6 bases and J by 4 bases, leaving 11 bases between them. In germline, CDR1 is SQVTM, CDR2 ANQGSEA. This CDR3 spans 12 amino acids. CDR3 in amino acids: CSVGTLPDTQYF. CDR3 DNA sequence: TGCAGCGTGGGGACTCTGCCAGATACGCAGTATTTT.

The rearrangement uses TRBV5-1 and TRBJ2-1; TRBD1 is a possible D gene (6 bases). The CDR3 is 13 residues long. Germline V gives CDR1 SGHRS, CDR2 YFSETQ. V lost 1 base and J lost 8, with 10 bases in between. The CDR3 loop is CASSLTGLHEQFF. Written as DNA, the CDR3 is TGCGCCAGCAGCTTGACAGGGTTGCATGAGCAGTTCTTC.

The gene calls are TRBV27 and TRBJ1-2; the D gene is possibly TRBD1 (5 bases). This CDR3 is built from 16 residues. The V and J ends lost 4 bases and 7 bases respectively, with 22 bases between them. Germline V CDR1 and CDR2: MNHEY, SMNVEV (reference sequence). CDR3 in DNA: TGTGCCAGCAGTTCCATAAATTTTCGTGCAGGGCCTGGCTACACCTTC. Its translation: CASSSINFRAGPGYTF.

The chain has TRBV6-1 and TRBJ1-3, with a possible D match to TRBD1 (5 bases). The CDR3 has 16 amino acids. Between the trimmed V and J ends, which lost 2 bases and 2 bases, there was a span of 13 bases. CDR1 is MNHNS, CDR2 SASEGT, per germline. The DNA of the CDR3 is TGTGCCAGCAGTGAACGGGCAGGGCGGACTGGAAACACCATATATTTT. It is translated as CASSERAGRTGNTIYF.

The rearrangement joins TRBV6-1 to TRBJ1-5; D gene uncertain. Germline-derived CDR1 and CDR2 are MNHNS and SASEGT. Trimming removed 0 bases from V and 11 bases from J, with 5 bases in between. The length of the CDR3 is 11 residues. The CDR3 spells CASSEAPAQHF. DNA of the CDR3: TGTGCCAGCAGTGAAGCCCCGGCCCAGCATTTT.

This clone was seen once. The chain carries TRBV6-5 and TRBJ1-5; 10 nucleotides line up with TRBD1. The CDR3 consists of 12 residues. Germline trimming cut 10 bases from V and 9 bases from J; bases unmatched to any gene: 6. CDR1 and CDR2 from the germline V gene are MNHEY and SVGAGI. CDR3 nucleotides: TGTGCCACCGGGGACAGGGGAGTGCCCCAGCATTTT. Translation gives CATGDRGVPQHF.

The rearrangement links TRBV6-6 to TRBJ1-1; TRBD1 agrees at 7 bases. Trimming removed 6 bases from V and 0 bases from J; junction bases left unmatched: 10. CDR1 MNHNY and CDR2 SVGAGI come from the germline V gene (reference sequence). The CDR3 spans 16 residues. The CDR3 coding sequence is TGTGCCAGCAGATCTCCGAGGGGGACAGTGAACACTGAAGCTTTCTTT. This sequence encodes CASRSPRGTVNTEAFF.

The gene calls are TRBV7-2 and TRBJ2-5; TRBD2 matches 9 bases. Germline V lookup: CDR1 SGHTA, CDR2 FQGNSA. This CDR3 region has 16 residues. V shed 5 bases, J shed 4 bases, and the junction held 11 bases outside the gene matches. The DNA of the CDR3 is TGTGCCAGCAGCCAAGGGCGCGGGGGGGCCGTAGAGACCCAGTACTTC. It codes for CASSQGRGGAVETQYF.

This clone has more than one count but fewer than ten. The CDR3 spells CASSETGVNEKLFF. CDR3 nucleotide sequence: TGCGCCAGCAGTGAGACAGGGGTGAATGAAAAACTGTTTTTT. The chain recombines TRBV10-2 with TRBJ1-4; 7 bases line up with TRBD1. This CDR3 has 14 residues. Trimming cost V 2 bases and J 5 bases; bases outside gene matches: 2. CDR1 is WSHSY and CDR2 is SAAADI in the germline V gene.

As concerns this clone: This sample also contains other DNA sequences that code for the same CDR3. The rearrangement joins TRBV18 to TRBJ1-2, with TRBD1 as a possible D gene (6 bases). The length of the CDR3 is 15 residues. CDR1 KGHSH and CDR2 LQKENI come from the germline V gene. V was cut by 3 bases and J by 3 bases, with 14 bases left in between. DNA of the CDR3: TGTGCCAGCTCACCCCCTGGGGGCAGACACTATGGCTACACCTTC. Protein product: CASSPPGGRHYGYTF.

This clone was seen only once. V usage is TRBV30 and J usage is TRBJ1-1, with 7 bases identical to TRBD1. CDR3 length: 13 residues. Losses at the gene ends were 5 bases for V and 3 bases for J; bases not matched to a gene: 6. CDR1 and CDR2 from the germline V gene are GTSNPN and SVGIG (reference sequence). CDR3 bases: TGTGCCTGGGACACCAGGGGGGACACTGAAGCTTTCTTT. Translated, it gives CAWDTRGDTEAFF.

The V gene is TRBV5-6, the J gene TRBJ1-1, with TRBD1 matching over 11 bases. V gave up 4 bases and J gave up 6 bases; unmatched junction bases: 11. Germline V gene data show CDR1 as SGHDT and CDR2 as YYEEEE. CDR3 size: 16 residues. In nucleotides, the CDR3 is TGTGCCAGCAGCGTCCCGGACAGGGGGCGGCGGCCTGAAGCTTTCTTT. This sequence encodes CASSVPDRGRRPEAFF.

This chain connects TRBV19 to TRBJ1-1; 9 positions match TRBD1. From germline, CDR1 is LNHDA and CDR2 SQIVND (reference sequence). The V and J ends lost 6 bases and 5 bases, in that order; junction bases with no gene match: 13. There are 16 residues in the CDR3. CDR3 sequence: CASRPLHRGRATEAFF. CDR3 DNA: TGTGCCAGTAGACCGCTTCACAGGGGGCGGGCGACTGAAGCTTTCTTT.

V gene TRBV7-9 combines with J gene TRBJ1-5; D remains ambiguous. The CDR3 extends over 14 amino acids. V gave up 3 bases and J gave up 2 bases, with 8 bases separating them. Looked up from germline, CDR1 is SEHNR and CDR2 is FQNEAQ (reference sequence). CDR3 sequence (DNA): TGTGCCAGCAGCTTGACGGGTGGCAATCAGCCCCAGCATTTT. It translates to CASSLTGGNQPQHF.

This chain joins TRBV20-1 and TRBJ2-7; possible D gene TRBD1, 5 bases. The CDR3 extends over 13 amino acids. Germline V lookup: CDR1 DFQATT, CDR2 SNEGSKA (reference sequence). Trimming pared 3 bases from V and 4 bases from J, leaving 13 bases between. CDR3 coding DNA: TGCAGTGCTAGTAAGGGGTCCATTTACGAGCAGTACTTC. As protein: CSASKGSIYEQYF.

The chain combines TRBV27 with TRBJ1-2; D might be TRBD1 (6 bases). Germline assignment: CDR1 MNHEY and CDR2 SMNVEV (reference sequence). The CDR3 contains 14 residues. V shed 8 bases and J shed 4 bases, with 17 bases lying between them. The CDR3 bases are TGTGCCAGCGGGGGCCTCTCGGGTAGCTATGGCTACACCTTC. This sequence encodes CASGGLSGSYGYTF.

The V and J genes are TRBV4-1 and TRBJ2-7, with 9 bases that match TRBD1. The V and J ends lost 6 bases and 4 bases, in that order; junction bases with no gene match: 13. The length of the CDR3 is 16 residues. From germline, CDR1 is MGHRA and CDR2 YSYEKL. CDR3 coding DNA: TGCGCCAGCAGAAGCACGACCGGGACAGGGTTGTACGAGCAGTACTTC. Translated, it gives CASRSTTGTGLYEQYF.

This clone has a single count. The chain employs TRBV28 and TRBJ1-2; D not certain. The V end was cut by 5 bases, the J end by 5 bases, with 15 bases between. The germline V gene has CDR1 MDHEN and CDR2 SYDVKM. This CDR3 is 14 amino acids long. The CDR3 region is CASSPPETSYGYTF. The CDR3 nucleotides are TGTGCCAGCAGTCCGCCCGAGACATCGTATGGCTACACCTTC.

This clone was seen a single time. This rearrangement joins TRBV28 to TRBJ2-6; TRBD1 matches 7 bases. This CDR3 has 17 residues. V shed 3 bases, J shed 0 bases, and the junction held 5 bases outside the gene matches. Germline V CDR1 and CDR2: MDHEN, SYDVKM. The CDR3 loop reads CASSLTGWDSGANVLTF. The CDR3 DNA reads TGTGCCAGCAGTTTGACAGGGTGGGACTCTGGGGCCAACGTCCTGACTTTC.

This sequence joins TRBV6-5 and TRBJ2-5; a weak D match, TRBD2 (6 bases). CDR3 length: 12 residues. Between the trimmed V and J ends, which lost 7 bases and 5 bases, there was a span of 11 bases. Germline loops: CDR1 MNHEY, CDR2 SVGAGI. CDR3 sequence (DNA): TGTGCCAGCAACGGTCGGGGGGAGACCCAGTACTTC. As protein: CASNGRGETQYF.

This clone was observed a single time. CDR3 region: CASSLLQGLNTEAFF. CDR3 nucleotide sequence: TGTGCCAGCAGCCTGCTACAGGGCTTGAACACTGAAGCTTTCTTT. The genes are TRBV7-9 and TRBJ1-1; possible D gene TRBD1, 6 bases. V was cut by 5 bases and J by 0 bases, with 13 bases left in between. The V gene's germline CDR1 is SEHNR and CDR2 FQNEAQ (reference sequence). The CDR3 sequence is 15 residues long.

The gene calls are TRBV5-1 and TRBJ1-2, with TRBD1 as a possible D gene (6 bases). There are 15 residues in the CDR3. The germline gives CDR1 SGHRS, CDR2 YFSETQ. V was cut by 2 bases and J by 3 bases, with 14 bases left in between. The CDR3 region is CASSFSQGGDYGYTF. The CDR3 bases are TGCGCCAGCAGCTTTTCACAGGGCGGAGACTATGGCTACACCTTC. The complete variable domain, with remaining parts taken from reference TRBV5-1 and TRBJ1-2, reads KAGVTQTPRYLIKTRGQQVTLSCSPISGHRSVSWYQQTPGQGLQFLFEYFSETQRNKGNFPGRFSGRQFSNSRSEMNVSTLELGDSALYLCASSFSQGGDYGYTFGSGTRLTVV.

The CDR3 loop reads CACRNRMNTEAFF. The CDR3 coding sequence is TGTGCCTGCCGGAACAGGATGAACACTGAAGCTTTCTTT. This chain joins TRBV12-3 or TRBV12-4 and TRBJ1-1, with D tentatively TRBD1 (5 bases). Trimming left V 11 bases short and J 0 bases short, with 13 bases between. The CDR3 contains 13 residues.

This clone was picked up one time. This chain links TRBV5-1 with TRBJ2-2; D uncertain. This CDR3 region has 13 residues. Germline V gene sequence: CDR1 SGHRS, CDR2 YFSETQ. Trimming took 6 bases from V and 7 from J, leaving 13 bases between them. CDR3 sequence (DNA): TGCGCCAGCACACCTTATTCGAGCGGGGAGCTGTTTTTT. This gives the protein CASTPYSSGELFF. Using reference TRBV5-1 and TRBJ2-2 for the parts outside the CDR3, the full variable domain is KAGVTQTPRYLIKTRGQQVTLSCSPISGHRSVSWYQQTPGQGLQFLFEYFSETQRNKGNFPGRFSGRQFSNSRSEMNVSTLELGDSALYLCASTPYSSGELFFGEGSRLTVL.

This sequence joins TRBV14 and TRBJ1-1, with D possibly matching TRBD1 (6 bases). This CDR3 is 16 amino acids long. V dropped 3 bases and J dropped 5 bases, with 19 bases sitting between them. Germline assignment: CDR1 SGHDN and CDR2 FVKESK. The chain's CDR3 is CASSHLILGADTEAFF. The CDR3, as DNA: TGTGCCAGCAGCCATCTCATTTTGGGGGCTGATACTGAAGCTTTCTTT.

The V gene is TRBV19, the J gene TRBJ1-2; D remains unclear. The CDR3 is made up of 11 amino acids. V was cut by 8 bases and J by 7 bases, with 11 bases left in between. Germline-derived CDR1 and CDR2 are LNHDA and SQIVND (reference sequence). CDR3 coding DNA: TGTGCCAGTCAGGAATCGGTTGGCTACACCTTC. It is translated as CASQESVGYTF. The entire variable domain, with the rest obtained from reference TRBV19 and TRBJ1-2, is as follows: DGGITQSPKYLFRKEGQNVTLSCEQNLNHDAMYWYRQDPGQGLRLIYYSQIVNDFQKGDIAEGYSVSREKKESFPLTVTSAQKNPTAFYLCASQESVGYTFGSGTRLTVV.